This T cell receptor (beta chain) is drawn from a study of persistence of HIV-infected CD4 T cells. Whole-study context: A median of around 8 years of suppressive ART preceded sampling.

The germline V gene has CDR1 GTSNPN and CDR2 SVGIG (reference sequence). Deletions cut 4 bases from V and 1 base from J, with 4 bases between. The CDR3 spans 11 residues. Stimulation used 7.5 to 10 ug/mL lysate from CMV-infected fibroblasts. CD4+ T cells upregulating both CD40 ligand and CD69 were sorted as responding cells. These HIV-1-infected adults initiated suppressive ART in chronic infection. Only one count was recorded for this clone. Antigen unknown. The immunoSEQ assay was version 4, run in survey mode. Assay: immunoSEQ multiplex PCR; the TCRdb copy retains only in-frame clones and omits some. The table lists 15,000 to 20,000 clones, approximately 64% of them singletons, with 7% to 9% in the top ten.

Source: CD4+ T cells sorted from PBMCs after roughly 18-hour stimulation, taken from a patient who received antiretroviral therapy. The chain uses TRBV30 and TRBJ1-1; D uncertain. The TCR sequence derives from an adult woman with HIV who was CMV-seropositive. For the CDR3, the DNA is TGTGCCTGGAAAGGGAACACTGAAGCTTTCTTT. Encoded protein: CAWKGNTEAFF. Supplemented by reference TRBV30 and TRBJ1-1, the full variable domain reads SQTIHQWPATLVQPVGSPLSLECTVEGTSNPNLYWYRQAAGRGLQLLFYSVGIGQISSEVPQNLSASRPQDRQFILSSKKLLLSDSGFYLCAWKGNTEAFFGQGTRLTVV.